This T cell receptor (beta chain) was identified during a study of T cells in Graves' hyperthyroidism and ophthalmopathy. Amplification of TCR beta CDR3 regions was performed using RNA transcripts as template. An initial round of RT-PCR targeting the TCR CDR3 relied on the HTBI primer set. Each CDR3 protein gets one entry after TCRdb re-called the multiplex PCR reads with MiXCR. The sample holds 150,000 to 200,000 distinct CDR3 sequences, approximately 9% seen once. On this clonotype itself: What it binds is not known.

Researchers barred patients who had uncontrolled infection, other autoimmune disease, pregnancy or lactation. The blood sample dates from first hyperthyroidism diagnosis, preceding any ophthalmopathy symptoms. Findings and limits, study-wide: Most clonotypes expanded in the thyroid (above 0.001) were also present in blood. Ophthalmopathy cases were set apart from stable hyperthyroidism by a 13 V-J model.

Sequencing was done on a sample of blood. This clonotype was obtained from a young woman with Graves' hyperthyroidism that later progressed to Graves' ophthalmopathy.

This CDR3 reads CASSKTSFGEQFF. The DNA of the CDR3 is TGTGCCAGCAGTAAGACTAGCTTCGGTGAGCAGTTCTTC. J is TRBJ2-1 and V is TRBV6-1; the match to TRBD2 covers 7 bases. Trimming took 5 bases from V and 9 from J; bases not matched to a gene: 7. The CDR3 runs 13 residues. Germline CDR1 MNHNS, CDR2 SASEGT.